This T cell receptor beta chain was observed in a study of T cell changes during pregnancy in multiple sclerosis. The protocol was immunoSEQ multiplex PCR, while the TCRdb copy is restricted to in-frame clones and leaves out a portion. The repertoire holds 75,000 to 95,000 clones, with approximately 90% as singletons. This CDR3 is 14 amino acids long. Trimming removed 4 bases from V and 4 bases from J, with 11 bases in between. Looked up from germline, CDR1 is MNHEY and CDR2 is SMNVEV (reference sequence). This clone has more than one count but fewer than ten. The chain couples TRBV27 to TRBJ1-5; D is unclear. The origin of this receptor is a female donor with multiple sclerosis, enrolled in a pregnancy study. The material sequenced was peripheral blood, taken before pregnancy. The CDR3 loop reads CASSSPGVNQPQHF. Here the CDR3 DNA reads TGTGCCAGCAGTTCACCCGGGGTGAATCAGCCCCAGCATTTT.